This TCR beta chain stems from a study of T-cell reconstitution after alpha-beta-depleted transplantation in children. The CDR3 length is 16 residues. The V end lost 4 bases, the J end lost 0 bases, and 14 bases lay between the germline ends. CDR1 is SGHKS, CDR2 YYEKEE, per germline (reference sequence). The authors prepared the TCRbeta library with unique molecular identifiers. Each CDR3 protein gets one entry after TCRdb re-called the PCR reads with MiXCR. The data contain a few hundred thousand distinct CDR3 sequences, 10% to 15% of them singletons. V usage is TRBV5-5 and J usage is TRBJ2-1, with a tentative D call TRBD2 (6 bases). The sample in question was PBMCs, mostly from graft donor cells, obtained 360 days after TCRalphabeta/CD19-depleted stem cell transplant. This TCR was sampled from a male patient younger than 18 who had a stem cell transplant for acute myeloid leukemia, so the T cells may come from the graft donor. CDR3 DNA sequence: TGTGCCAGCAGCCCATGGGAGGCCGGCTCCTACAATGAGCAGTTCTTC. Translation: CASSPWEAGSYNEQFF. The full variable domain, in which reference TRBV5-5 and TRBJ2-1 provide the parts outside the CDR3, is DAGVTQSPTHLIKTRGQQVTLRCSPISGHKSVSWYQQVLGQGPQFIFQYYEKEERGRGNFPDRFSARQFPNYSSELNVNALLLGDSALYLCASSPWEAGSYNEQFFGPGTRLTVL.